Sequencing of this T cell receptor (beta chain) was carried out in a study of PD-1 blockade in classical Hodgkin lymphoma. Study outcomes and limitations: Diminished baseline TCR diversity has been reported in newly diagnosed patients relative to healthy donors.

Repertoires were generated with immunoSEQ multiplex PCR, while TCRdb's copy carries only in-frame clones and drops some. The data hold some 3,800 clones, with about three fifths observed a single time. Time point indicated: cycle 4 day 1 (C4D1), after six to seven weeks of nivolumab. Each of the patients experienced relapse following autologous stem cell transplantation, and their brentuximab vedotin exposure differed. Thawed PBMCs underwent magnetic negative selection to obtain purified CD8+ T cells. This clone has a single count. Its antigen is currently unknown. V lost 5 bases to trimming and J lost 1 base, with 15 bases between them. CDR1 and CDR2 from the germline V gene are SGHDT and YYEEEE. The CDR3 sequence is 15 residues long.

The J gene is TRBJ1-1, the V gene TRBV5-6; D not resolved. The sequence was collected from a human donor with classical Hodgkin lymphoma. The material was CD8+ T cells from blood, obtained before the fourth cycle of nivolumab. This CDR3 reads CASSFLPQPNTEAFF. The DNA of the CDR3 is TGTGCCAGCAGTTTCTTACCACAGCCGAACACTGAAGCTTTCTTT.